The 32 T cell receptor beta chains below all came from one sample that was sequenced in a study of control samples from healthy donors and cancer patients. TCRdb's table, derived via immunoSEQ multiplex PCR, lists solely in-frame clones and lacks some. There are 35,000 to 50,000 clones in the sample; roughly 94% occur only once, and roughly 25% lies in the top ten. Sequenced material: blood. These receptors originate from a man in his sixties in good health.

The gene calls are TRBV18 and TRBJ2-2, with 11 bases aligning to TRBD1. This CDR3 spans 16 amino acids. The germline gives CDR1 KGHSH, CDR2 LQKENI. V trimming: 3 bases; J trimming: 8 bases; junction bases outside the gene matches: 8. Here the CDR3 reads CASSPDRGLPPGELFF. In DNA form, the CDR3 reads TGTGCCAGCTCACCGGACAGGGGGCTACCCCCAGGGGAGCTGTTTTTT.

The CDR3: CASSPGLAIGEQYF. The CDR3 DNA reads as TGTGCCAGCAGCCCCGGACTAGCGATTGGCGAGCAGTACTTC. The rearrangement uses TRBV5-5 and TRBJ2-7; 9 nucleotides agree with TRBD2. Germline values: CDR1 SGHKS, CDR2 YYEKEE (reference sequence). Unmatched junction bases numbered 8, after V lost 4 bases and J lost 6 bases. The CDR3 extends over 14 amino acids.

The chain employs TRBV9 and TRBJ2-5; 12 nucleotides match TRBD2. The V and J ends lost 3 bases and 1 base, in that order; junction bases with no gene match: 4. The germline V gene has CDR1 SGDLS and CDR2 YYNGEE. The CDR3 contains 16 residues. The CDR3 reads CASSGKTSGSQETQYF. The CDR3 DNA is TGTGCCAGCAGCGGTAAGACTAGCGGGAGCCAAGAGACCCAGTACTTC.

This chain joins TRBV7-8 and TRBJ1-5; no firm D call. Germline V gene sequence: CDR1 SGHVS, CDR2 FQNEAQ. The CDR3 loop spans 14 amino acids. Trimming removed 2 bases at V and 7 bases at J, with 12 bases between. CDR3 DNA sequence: TGTGCCAGCAGCTTACTCCGGCGCAGGCAGCCCCAGCATTTT. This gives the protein CASSLLRRRQPQHF.

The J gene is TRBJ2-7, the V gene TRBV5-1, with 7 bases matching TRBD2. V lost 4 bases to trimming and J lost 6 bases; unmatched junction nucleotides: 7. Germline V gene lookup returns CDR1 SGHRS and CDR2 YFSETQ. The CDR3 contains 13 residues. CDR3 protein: CASSPRGLGEQYF. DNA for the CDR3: TGCGCCAGCAGCCCGCGGGGGTTAGGCGAGCAGTACTTC.

CDR3 region: CASSPQGGGEQYF. The DNA of the CDR3 is TGTGCCAGCTCGCCGCAAGGGGGAGGCGAGCAGTACTTC. V usage is TRBV18 and J usage is TRBJ2-7, with D tentatively TRBD1 or TRBD2 (6 bases each). The CDR3 totals 13 residues. V was pared by 6 bases and J by 6 bases, with 15 bases between. Germline CDR1 is KGHSH and CDR2 is LQKENI. Full variable domain (rest looked up from reference TRBV18 and TRBJ2-7): NAGVMQNPRHLVRRRGQEARLRCSPMKGHSHVYWYRQLPEEGLKFMVYLQKENIIDESGMPKERFSAEFPKEGPSILRIQQVVRGDSAAYFCASSPQGGGEQYFGPGTRLTVT.

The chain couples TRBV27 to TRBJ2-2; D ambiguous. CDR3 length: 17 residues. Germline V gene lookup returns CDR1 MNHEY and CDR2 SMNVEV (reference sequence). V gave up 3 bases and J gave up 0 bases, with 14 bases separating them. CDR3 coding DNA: TGTGCCAGCAGTTTTAGCCCCGACGCGTCGAACACCGGGGAGCTGTTTTTT. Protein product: CASSFSPDASNTGELFF.

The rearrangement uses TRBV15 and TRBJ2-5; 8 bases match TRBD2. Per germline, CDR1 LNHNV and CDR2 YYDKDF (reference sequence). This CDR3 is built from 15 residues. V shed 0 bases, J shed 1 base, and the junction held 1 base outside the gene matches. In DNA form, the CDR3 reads TGTGCCACCAGCAGAGATCGGGAGGGCCAAGAGACCCAGTACTTC. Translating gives CATSRDREGQETQYF.

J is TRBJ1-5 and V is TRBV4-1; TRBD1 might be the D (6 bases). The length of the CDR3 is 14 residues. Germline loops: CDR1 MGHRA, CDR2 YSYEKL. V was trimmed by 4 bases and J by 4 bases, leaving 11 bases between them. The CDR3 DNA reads TGCGCCAGCAGCCGGGAACAGGGTAATCAGCCCCAGCATTTT. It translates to CASSREQGNQPQHF.

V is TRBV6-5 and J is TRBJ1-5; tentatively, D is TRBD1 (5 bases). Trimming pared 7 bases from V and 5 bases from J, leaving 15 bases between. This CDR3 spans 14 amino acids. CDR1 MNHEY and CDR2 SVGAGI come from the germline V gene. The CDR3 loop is CASTFAGRDQPQHF. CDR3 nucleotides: TGTGCCAGCACTTTTGCAGGGAGGGATCAGCCCCAGCATTTT.

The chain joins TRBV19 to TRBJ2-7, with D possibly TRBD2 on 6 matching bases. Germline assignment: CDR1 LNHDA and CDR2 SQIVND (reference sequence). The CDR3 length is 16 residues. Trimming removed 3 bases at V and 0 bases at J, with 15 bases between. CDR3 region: CASSIGGVAYSYEQYF. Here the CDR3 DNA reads TGTGCCAGTAGTATCGGGGGAGTGGCATACTCCTACGAGCAGTACTTC.

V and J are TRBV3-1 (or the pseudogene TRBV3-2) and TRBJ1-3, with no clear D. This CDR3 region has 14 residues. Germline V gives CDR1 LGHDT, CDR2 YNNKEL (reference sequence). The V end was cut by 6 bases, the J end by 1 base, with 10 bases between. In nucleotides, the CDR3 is TGTGCCAGCAGAAAAGAGGGTTCTGGAAACACCATATATTTT. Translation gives CASRKEGSGNTIYF.

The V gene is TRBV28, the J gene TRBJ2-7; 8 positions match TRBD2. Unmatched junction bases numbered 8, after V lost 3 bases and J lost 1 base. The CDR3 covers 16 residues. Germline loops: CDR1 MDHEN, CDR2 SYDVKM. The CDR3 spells CASSFDRTSMSYEQYF. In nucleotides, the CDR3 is TGTGCCAGCAGTTTTGACAGGACTAGCATGTCCTACGAGCAGTACTTC. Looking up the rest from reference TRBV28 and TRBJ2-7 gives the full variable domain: DVKVTQSSRYLVKRTGEKVFLECVQDMDHENMFWYRQDPGLGLRLIYFSYDVKMKEKGDIPEGYSVSREKKERFSLILESASTNQTSMYLCASSFDRTSMSYEQYFGPGTRLTVT.

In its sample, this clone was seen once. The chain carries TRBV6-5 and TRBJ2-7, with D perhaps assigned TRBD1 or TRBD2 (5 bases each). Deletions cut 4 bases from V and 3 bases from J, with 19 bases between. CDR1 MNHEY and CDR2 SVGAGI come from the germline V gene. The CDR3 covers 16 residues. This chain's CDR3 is CASSLHAGTGSYEQYF. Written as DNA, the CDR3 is TGTGCCAGCAGTTTACATGCCGGGACGGGCAGCTACGAGCAGTACTTC.

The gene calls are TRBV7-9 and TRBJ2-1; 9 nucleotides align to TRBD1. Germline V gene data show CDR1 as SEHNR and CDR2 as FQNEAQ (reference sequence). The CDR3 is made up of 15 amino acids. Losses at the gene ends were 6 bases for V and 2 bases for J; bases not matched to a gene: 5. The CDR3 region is CASRPGTGTYNEQFF. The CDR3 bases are TGTGCCAGCAGACCCGGGACAGGGACCTACAATGAGCAGTTCTTC.

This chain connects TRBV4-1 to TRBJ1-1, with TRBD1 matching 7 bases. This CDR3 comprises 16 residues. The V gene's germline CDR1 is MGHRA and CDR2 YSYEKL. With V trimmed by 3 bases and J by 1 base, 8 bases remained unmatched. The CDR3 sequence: CASSHEMTGWNTEAFF. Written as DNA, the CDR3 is TGCGCCAGCAGCCACGAAATGACAGGGTGGAACACTGAAGCTTTCTTT.

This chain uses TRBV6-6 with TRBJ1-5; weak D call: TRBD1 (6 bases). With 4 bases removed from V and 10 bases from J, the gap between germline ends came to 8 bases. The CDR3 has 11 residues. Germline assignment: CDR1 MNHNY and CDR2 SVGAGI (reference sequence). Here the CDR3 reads CASSSGQPQHF. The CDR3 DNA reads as TGTGCCAGCAGTTCGGGACAACCCCAGCATTTT.

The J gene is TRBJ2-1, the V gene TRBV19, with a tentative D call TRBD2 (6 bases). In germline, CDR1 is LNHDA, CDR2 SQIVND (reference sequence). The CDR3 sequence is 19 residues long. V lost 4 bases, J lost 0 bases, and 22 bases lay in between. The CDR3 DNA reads TGTGCCAGTAGTAGAACTACCGGGACTGGCCCTAGCTCCTACAATGAGCAGTTCTTC. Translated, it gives CASSRTTGTGPSSYNEQFF.

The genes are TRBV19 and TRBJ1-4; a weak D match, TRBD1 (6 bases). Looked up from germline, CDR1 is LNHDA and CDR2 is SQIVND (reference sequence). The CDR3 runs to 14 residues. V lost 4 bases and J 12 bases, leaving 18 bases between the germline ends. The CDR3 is CASSSPQTGLELFF. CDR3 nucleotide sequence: TGTGCCAGTAGTAGTCCCCAGACAGGCCTTGAACTGTTTTTT.

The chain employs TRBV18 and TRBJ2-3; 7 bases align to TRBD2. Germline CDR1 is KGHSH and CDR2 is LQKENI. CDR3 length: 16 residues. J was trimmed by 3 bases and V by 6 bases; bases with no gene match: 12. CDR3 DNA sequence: TGTGCCAGCTCGTCCAGAGCGGGAATTAGTACAGATACGCAGTATTTT. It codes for CASSSRAGISTDTQYF.

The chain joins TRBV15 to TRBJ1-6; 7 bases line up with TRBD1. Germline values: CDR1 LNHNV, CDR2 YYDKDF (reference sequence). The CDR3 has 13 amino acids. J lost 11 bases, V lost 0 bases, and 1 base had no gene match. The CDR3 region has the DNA TGTGCCACCAGCAGAGATGGGACAGCACCCCTCCACTTT. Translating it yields CATSRDGTAPLHF.

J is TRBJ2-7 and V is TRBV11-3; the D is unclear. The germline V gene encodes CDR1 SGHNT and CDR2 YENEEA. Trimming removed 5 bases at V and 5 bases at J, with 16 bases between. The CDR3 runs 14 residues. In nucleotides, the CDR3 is TGTGCCAGCAGCCGTGACGAGGCTGGCCACGAGCAGTACTTC. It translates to CASSRDEAGHEQYF.

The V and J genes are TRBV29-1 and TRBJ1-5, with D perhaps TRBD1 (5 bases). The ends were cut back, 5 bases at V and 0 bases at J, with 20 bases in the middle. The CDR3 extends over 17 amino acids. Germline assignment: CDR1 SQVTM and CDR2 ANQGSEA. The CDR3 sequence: CSVPSKWGHPSNQPQHF. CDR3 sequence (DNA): TGCAGCGTTCCAAGTAAGTGGGGCCACCCTAGCAATCAGCCCCAGCATTTT.

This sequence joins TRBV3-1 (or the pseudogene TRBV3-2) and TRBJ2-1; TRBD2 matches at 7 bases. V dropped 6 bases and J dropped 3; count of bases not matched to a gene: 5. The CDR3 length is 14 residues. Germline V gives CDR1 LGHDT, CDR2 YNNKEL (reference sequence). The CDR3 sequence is CASSLSSGYNEQFF. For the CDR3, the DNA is TGTGCCAGCAGTCTTTCTAGCGGCTACAATGAGCAGTTCTTC.

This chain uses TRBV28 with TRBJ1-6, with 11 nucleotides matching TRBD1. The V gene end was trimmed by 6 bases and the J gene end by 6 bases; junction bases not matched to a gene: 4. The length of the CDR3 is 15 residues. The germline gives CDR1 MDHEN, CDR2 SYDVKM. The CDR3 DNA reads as TGTGCCAGCAGGGGGACAGGGGGTTTTAATTCACCCCTCCACTTT. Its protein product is CASRGTGGFNSPLHF.

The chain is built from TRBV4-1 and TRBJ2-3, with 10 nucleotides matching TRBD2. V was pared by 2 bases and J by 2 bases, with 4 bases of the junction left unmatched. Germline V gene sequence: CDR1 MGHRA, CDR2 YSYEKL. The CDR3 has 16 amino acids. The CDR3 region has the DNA TGCGCCAGCAGCCAAATACTAGCGGGATTCACAGATACGCAGTATTTT. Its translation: CASSQILAGFTDTQYF.

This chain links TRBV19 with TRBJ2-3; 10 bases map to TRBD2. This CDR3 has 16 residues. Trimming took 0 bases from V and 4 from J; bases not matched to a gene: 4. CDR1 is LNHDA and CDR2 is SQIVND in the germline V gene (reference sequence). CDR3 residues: CASSIDASGRADTQYF. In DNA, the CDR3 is TGTGCCAGTAGTATAGACGCTAGCGGGAGAGCAGATACGCAGTATTTT. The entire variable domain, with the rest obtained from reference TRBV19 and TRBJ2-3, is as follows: DGGITQSPKYLFRKEGQNVTLSCEQNLNHDAMYWYRQDPGQGLRLIYYSQIVNDFQKGDIAEGYSVSREKKESFPLTVTSAQKNPTAFYLCASSIDASGRADTQYFGPGTRLTVL.

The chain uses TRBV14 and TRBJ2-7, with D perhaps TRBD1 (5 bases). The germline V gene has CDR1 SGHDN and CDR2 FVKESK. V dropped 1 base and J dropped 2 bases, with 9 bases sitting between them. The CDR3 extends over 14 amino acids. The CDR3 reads CASSQGQGPYEQYF. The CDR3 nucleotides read TGTGCCAGCAGCCAAGGGCAGGGTCCCTACGAGCAGTACTTC. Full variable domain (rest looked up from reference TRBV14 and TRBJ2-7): EAGVTQFPSHSVIEKGQTVTLRCDPISGHDNLYWYRRVMGKEIKFLLHFVKESKQDESGMPNNRFLAERTGGTYSTLKVQPAELEDSGVYFCASSQGQGPYEQYFGPGTRLTVT.

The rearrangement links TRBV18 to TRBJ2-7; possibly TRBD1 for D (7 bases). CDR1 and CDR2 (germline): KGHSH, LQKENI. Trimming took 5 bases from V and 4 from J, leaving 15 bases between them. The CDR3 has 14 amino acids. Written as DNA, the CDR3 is TGTGCCAGCTCATCGACAGGGACTTCGTACGAGCAGTACTTC. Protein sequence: CASSSTGTSYEQYF.

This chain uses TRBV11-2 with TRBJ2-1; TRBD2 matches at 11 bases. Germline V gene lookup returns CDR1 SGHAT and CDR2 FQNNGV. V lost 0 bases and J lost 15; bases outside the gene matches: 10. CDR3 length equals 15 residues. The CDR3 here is CASSLDRLAGGIVFF. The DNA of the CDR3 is TGTGCCAGCAGCTTAGATCGCCTAGCGGGAGGTATTGTGTTCTTC.

CDR3 coding DNA: TGTGCCAGCAGTTTAGGGGGCGAACAGCCCCAGCATTTT. It yields the protein CASSLGGEQPQHF. The chain combines TRBV28 with TRBJ1-5; possible D gene TRBD1, 6 bases. The CDR3 is 13 residues long. Germline lookup yields CDR1 MDHEN and CDR2 SYDVKM. V lost 2 bases to trimming and J lost 7 bases, with 9 bases between them. The complete variable domain, with remaining parts taken from reference TRBV28 and TRBJ1-5, reads DVKVTQSSRYLVKRTGEKVFLECVQDMDHENMFWYRQDPGLGLRLIYFSYDVKMKEKGDIPEGYSVSREKKERFSLILESASTNQTSMYLCASSLGGEQPQHFGDGTRLSIL.

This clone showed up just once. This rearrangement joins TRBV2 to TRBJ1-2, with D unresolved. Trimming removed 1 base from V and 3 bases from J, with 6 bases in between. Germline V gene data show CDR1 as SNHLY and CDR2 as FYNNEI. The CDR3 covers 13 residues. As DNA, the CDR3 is TGTGCCAGCAGTGAAGTTGGGGACTATGGCTACACCTTC. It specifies CASSEVGDYGYTF.